Each of the 8 T cell receptor beta chains below was sequenced from the same sample in a study of vaccination and CD4 T cells after COVID-19. Antigens of these TCRs are unknown. Sequencing of cultured CD4+ T cell DNA used the Oncomine TCR Beta short-read assay. TCRdb ran MiXCR on the PCR reads and lists one entry per CDR3 protein. The sample lists about 12,000 distinct CDR3 sequences, roughly half occurring once. The treatment: roughly 11-day PBMC culture with coronavirus spike peptide pools or control peptides (ViraFEST assay). Sequenced here: cultured CD4+ T cells from blood, sampled after SARS-CoV-2 vaccination. The receptors come from a human donor with COVID-19.

In its sample, this clonotype was seen once. The rearrangement uses TRBV4-1 and TRBJ2-7, with TRBD2 identical over 9 bases. Germline assignment: CDR1 MGHRA and CDR2 YSYEKL. CDR3 length: 15 residues. The ends lost 3 bases at V and 2 bases at J; junction bases unmatched: 5. CDR3 in amino acids: CASSQGAGGTYEQYF. CDR3 DNA sequence: TGCGCCAGCAGCCAGGGAGCGGGGGGCACCTACGAGCAGTACTTC.

This clonotype was seen once. The chain employs TRBV11-2 and TRBJ2-2; a possible D gene is TRBD2 (5 bases). The V and J ends lost 1 base and 5 bases respectively, with 8 bases between them. The CDR3 is 14 amino acids. Germline V gives CDR1 SGHAT, CDR2 FQNNGV. CDR3 nucleotide sequence: TGTGCCAGCAGCTTAGGGTCGGGGACCGGGGAGCTGTTTTTT. Translated: CASSLGSGTGELFF.

This sequence joins TRBV20-1 and TRBJ1-3; the D is unclear. Germline values: CDR1 DFQATT, CDR2 SNEGSKA (reference sequence). This CDR3 is 15 amino acids long. V was pared by 1 base and J by 1 base, with 11 bases between. The CDR3 bases are TGCAGTGCTAGAGGTCCCGTCTTTTCTGGAAACACCATATATTTT. Protein product: CSARGPVFSGNTIYF.

V and J are TRBV6-2 or TRBV6-3 and TRBJ1-5, with D possibly being TRBD1 (5 bases). The germline V and J ends were trimmed by 5 bases and 1 base, with 9 bases remaining between them. Germline CDR1 and CDR2: MNHEY and SVGEGT. The CDR3 sequence is 14 residues long. CDR3 DNA: TGTGCCAGCAGTGACCGACAGAGCAATCAGCCCCAGCATTTT. Amino acid sequence: CASSDRQSNQPQHF.

This clonotype was detected once. The rearrangement links TRBV12-5 to TRBJ2-5; TRBD2 is a possible D gene (6 bases). Per germline, CDR1 LGHNT and CDR2 FRNRAP. Trimming took off 0 bases at V and 5 bases at J, with 7 bases between the two ends. The CDR3 has 13 residues. The CDR3 is CASGLVAGETQYF. For the CDR3, the DNA is TGTGCTAGTGGTTTGGTCGCGGGGGAGACCCAGTACTTC.

This clonotype was detected only a few times. This sequence joins TRBV20-1 and TRBJ1-5, with TRBD1 matching 7 bases. Trimming removed 5 bases from V and 6 bases from J; junction bases left unmatched: 13. The CDR3 runs to 15 residues. Per the germline V gene, CDR1 is DFQATT and CDR2 is SNEGSKA (reference sequence). The CDR3 region has the DNA TGCAGTGCTTCTCCCAGCAACAGGGGTCGTCAGCCCCAGCATTTT. Residues: CSASPSNRGRQPQHF.

J is TRBJ1-2 and V is TRBV11-2, with unresolved D. Trimming stripped 5 bases from V and 3 bases from J, with 13 bases between. The length of the CDR3 is 14 residues. The germline V gene encodes CDR1 SGHAT and CDR2 FQNNGV. The CDR3 reads CASSQEIFDYGYTF. CDR3 DNA: TGTGCCAGCAGCCAGGAAATATTCGACTATGGCTACACCTTC. Together with reference TRBV11-2 and TRBJ1-2, the CDR3 gives the full variable domain: EAGVAQSPRYKIIEKRQSVAFWCNPISGHATLYWYQQILGQGPKLLIQFQNNGVVDDSQLPKDRFSAERLKGVDSTLKIQPAKLEDSAVYLCASSQEIFDYGYTFGSGTRLTVV.

The chain couples TRBV5-4 to TRBJ1-2; TRBD1 is a possible D gene (6 bases). V was cut by 1 base and J by 8 bases, with 12 bases left in between. CDR3 size: 13 residues. CDR1 SGHNT and CDR2 YYREEE come from the germline V gene (reference sequence). The CDR3 loop reads CASSLLGANGYTF. CDR3 nucleotide sequence: TGTGCCAGCAGCTTGTTGGGGGCCAACGGCTACACCTTC.